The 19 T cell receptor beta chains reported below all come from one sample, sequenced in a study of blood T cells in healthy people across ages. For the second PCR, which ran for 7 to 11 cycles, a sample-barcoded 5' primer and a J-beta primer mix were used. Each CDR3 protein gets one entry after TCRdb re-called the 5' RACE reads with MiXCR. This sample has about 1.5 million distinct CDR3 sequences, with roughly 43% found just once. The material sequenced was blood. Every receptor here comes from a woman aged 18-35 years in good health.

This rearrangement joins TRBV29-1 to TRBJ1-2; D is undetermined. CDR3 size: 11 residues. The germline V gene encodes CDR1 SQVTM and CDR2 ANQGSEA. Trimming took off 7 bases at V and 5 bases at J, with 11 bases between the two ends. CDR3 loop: CSAQTDYGYTF. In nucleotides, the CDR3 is TGCAGCGCCCAAACAGATTATGGCTACACCTTC. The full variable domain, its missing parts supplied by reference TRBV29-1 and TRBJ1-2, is SAVISQKPSRDICQRGTSLTIQCQVDSQVTMMFWYRQQPGQSLTLIATANQGSEATYESGFVIDKFPISRPNLTFSTLTVSNMSPEDSSIYLCSAQTDYGYTFGSGTRLTVV.

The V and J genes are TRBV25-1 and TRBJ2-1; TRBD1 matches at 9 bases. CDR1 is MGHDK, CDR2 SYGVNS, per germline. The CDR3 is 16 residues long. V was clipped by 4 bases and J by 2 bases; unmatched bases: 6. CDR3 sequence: CASSARQGGTYNEQFF. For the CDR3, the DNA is TGTGCCAGCAGTGCCCGACAGGGGGGGACCTACAATGAGCAGTTCTTC.

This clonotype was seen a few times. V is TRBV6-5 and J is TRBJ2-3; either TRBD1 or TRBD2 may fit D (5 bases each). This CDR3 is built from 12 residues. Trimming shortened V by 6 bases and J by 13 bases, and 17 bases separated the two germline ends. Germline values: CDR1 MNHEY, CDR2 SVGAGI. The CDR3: CASSKGPVGEYF. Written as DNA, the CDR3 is TGTGCCAGCAGCAAGGGACCCGTCGGGGAGTATTTT.

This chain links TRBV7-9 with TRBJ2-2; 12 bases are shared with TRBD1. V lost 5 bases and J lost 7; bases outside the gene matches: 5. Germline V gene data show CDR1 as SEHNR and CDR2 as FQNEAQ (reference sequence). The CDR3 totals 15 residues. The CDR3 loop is CASSPGQGAVGELFF. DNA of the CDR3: TGTGCCAGCAGCCCGGGACAGGGGGCGGTCGGGGAGCTGTTTTTT.

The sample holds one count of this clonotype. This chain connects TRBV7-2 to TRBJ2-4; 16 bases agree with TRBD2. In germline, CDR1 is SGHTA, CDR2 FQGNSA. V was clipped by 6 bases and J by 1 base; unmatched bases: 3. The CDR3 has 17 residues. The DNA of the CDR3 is TGTGCCAGCAGGGGACTAGCGGGGGGGGAGGCCAAAAACATTCAGTACTTC. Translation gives CASRGLAGGEAKNIQYF.

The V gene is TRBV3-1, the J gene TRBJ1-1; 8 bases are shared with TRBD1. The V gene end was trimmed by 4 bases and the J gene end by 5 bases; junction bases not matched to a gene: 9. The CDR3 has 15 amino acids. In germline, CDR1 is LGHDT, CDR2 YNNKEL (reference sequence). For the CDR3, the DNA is TGTGCCAGCAGCCGGTTTGGACAGGGATCGACTGAAGCTTTCTTT. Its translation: CASSRFGQGSTEAFF. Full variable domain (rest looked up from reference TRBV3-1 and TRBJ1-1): DTAVSQTPKYLVTQMGNDKSIKCEQNLGHDTMYWYKQDSKKFLKIMFSYNNKELIINETVPNRFSPKSPDKAHLNLHINSLELGDSAVYFCASSRFGQGSTEAFFGQGTRLTVV.

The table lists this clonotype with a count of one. CDR3 sequence reads: CSATDPRRGYNEQYF. Here the CDR3 DNA reads TGCAGTGCCACTGACCCTAGGCGAGGCTACAATGAGCAGTACTTC. This rearrangement joins TRBV20-1 to TRBJ2-1; D remains unclear. The J call may not be correct, given that the DNA end is closer to TRBJ2-7. Germline V CDR1 and CDR2: DFQATT, SNEGSKA (reference sequence). The CDR3 has 15 amino acids.

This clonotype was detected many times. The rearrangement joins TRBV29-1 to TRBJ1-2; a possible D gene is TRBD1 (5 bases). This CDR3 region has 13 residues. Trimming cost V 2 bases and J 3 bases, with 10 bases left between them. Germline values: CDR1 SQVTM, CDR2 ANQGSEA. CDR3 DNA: TGCAGCGTTGAAAGCAGGGAGGACTATGGCTACACCTTC. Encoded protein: CSVESREDYGYTF.

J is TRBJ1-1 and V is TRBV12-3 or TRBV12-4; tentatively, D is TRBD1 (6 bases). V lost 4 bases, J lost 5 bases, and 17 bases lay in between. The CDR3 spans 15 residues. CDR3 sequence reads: CASSCRPQGRTEAFF. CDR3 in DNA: TGTGCCAGCAGTTGTCGCCCCCAGGGGAGGACTGAAGCTTTCTTT.

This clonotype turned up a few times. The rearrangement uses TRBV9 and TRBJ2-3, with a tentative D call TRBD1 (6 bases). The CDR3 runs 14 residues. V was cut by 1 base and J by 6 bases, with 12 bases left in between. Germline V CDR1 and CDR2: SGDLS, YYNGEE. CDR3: CASSVLATGDTQYF. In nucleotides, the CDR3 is TGTGCCAGCAGCGTACTAGCCACAGGGGATACGCAGTATTTT.

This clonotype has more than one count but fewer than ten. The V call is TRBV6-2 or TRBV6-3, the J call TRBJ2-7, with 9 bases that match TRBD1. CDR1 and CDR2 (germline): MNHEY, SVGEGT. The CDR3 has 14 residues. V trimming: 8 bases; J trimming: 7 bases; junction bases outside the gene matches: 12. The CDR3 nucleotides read TGTGCCAGCCGGGATGTCGGACAGGGGTGGGAGCAGTACTTC. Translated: CASRDVGQGWEQYF.

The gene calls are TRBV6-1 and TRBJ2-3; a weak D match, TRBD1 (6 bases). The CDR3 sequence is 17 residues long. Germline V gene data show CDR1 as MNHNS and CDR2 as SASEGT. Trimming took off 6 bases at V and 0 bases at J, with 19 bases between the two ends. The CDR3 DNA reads TGTGCCAGCAGCCCGCCAGGGACACCATCTAGCACAGATACGCAGTATTTT. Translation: CASSPPGTPSSTDTQYF.

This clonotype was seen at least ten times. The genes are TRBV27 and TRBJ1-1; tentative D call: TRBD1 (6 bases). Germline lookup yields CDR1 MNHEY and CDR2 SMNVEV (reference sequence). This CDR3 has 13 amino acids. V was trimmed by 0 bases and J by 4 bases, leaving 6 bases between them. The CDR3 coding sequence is TGTGCCAGCAGTTTATCAGGGGGCACTGAAGCTTTCTTT. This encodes CASSLSGGTEAFF.

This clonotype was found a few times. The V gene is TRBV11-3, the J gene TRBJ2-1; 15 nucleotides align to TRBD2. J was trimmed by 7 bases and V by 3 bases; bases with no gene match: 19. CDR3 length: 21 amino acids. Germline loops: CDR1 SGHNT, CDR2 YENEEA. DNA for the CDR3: TGTGCCAGCAGCTTCAACCCCTGGACTAGCGGGGGGGCCGGGGATTTAAATGAGCAGTTCTTC. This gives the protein CASSFNPWTSGGAGDLNEQFF. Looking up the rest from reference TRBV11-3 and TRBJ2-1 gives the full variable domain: EAGVVQSPRYKIIEKKQPVAFWCNPISGHNTLYWYLQNLGQGPELLIRYENEEAVDDSQLPKDRFSAERLKGVDSTLKIQPAELGDSAVYLCASSFNPWTSGGAGDLNEQFFGPGTRLTVL.

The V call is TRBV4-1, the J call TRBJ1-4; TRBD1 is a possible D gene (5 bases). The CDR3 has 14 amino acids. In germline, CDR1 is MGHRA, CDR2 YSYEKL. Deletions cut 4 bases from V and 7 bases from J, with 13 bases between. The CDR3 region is CASSPWDGGEKLFF. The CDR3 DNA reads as TGCGCCAGCAGCCCCTGGGACGGGGGTGAAAAACTGTTTTTT.

The CDR3, as DNA: TGTGCCAGCAGCTACCAAAAGGGACTAGTCCAGTCCTACAATGAGCAGTTCTTC. Translated: CASSYQKGLVQSYNEQFF. The chain is built from TRBV7-3 and TRBJ2-1; TRBD2 aligns across 8 bases. Per germline, CDR1 SGHTA and CDR2 FQGTGA. This CDR3 comprises 18 residues. V dropped 4 bases and J dropped 1; count of bases not matched to a gene: 12.

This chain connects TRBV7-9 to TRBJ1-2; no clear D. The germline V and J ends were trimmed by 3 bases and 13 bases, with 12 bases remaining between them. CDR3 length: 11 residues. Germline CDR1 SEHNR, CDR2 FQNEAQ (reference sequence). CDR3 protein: CASSFGSFGTF. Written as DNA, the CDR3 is TGTGCCAGCAGCTTTGGATCCTTCGGCACCTTC.

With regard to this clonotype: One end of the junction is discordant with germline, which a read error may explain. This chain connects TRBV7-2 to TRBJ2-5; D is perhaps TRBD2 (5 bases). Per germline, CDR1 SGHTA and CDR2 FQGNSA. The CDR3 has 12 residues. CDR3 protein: CACSLAAGRQYF. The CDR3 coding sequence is TGTGCCTGCAGCTTAGCCGCGGGCAGGCAGTACTTC.

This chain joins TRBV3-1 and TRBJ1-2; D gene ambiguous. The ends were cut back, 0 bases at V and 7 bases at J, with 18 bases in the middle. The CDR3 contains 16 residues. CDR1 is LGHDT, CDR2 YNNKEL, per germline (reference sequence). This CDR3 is CASSQETDNPYAGYTF. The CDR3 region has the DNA TGTGCCAGCAGCCAAGAAACCGACAATCCCTATGCTGGCTACACCTTC.